Below, 21 T cell receptor beta chains from the same sample are listed, as sequenced in a study of blood T cell repertoires in COVID-19. The repertoire was sequenced with immunoSEQ multiplex PCR; TCRdb's copy has only in-frame clones and lacks some. The repertoire includes just over 150,000 clones, 88% of them detected once, and about 2.4% sits in the top ten. Sequencing was done on a sample of peripheral blood. All receptors come from a woman in her 70s with acute or convalescent COVID-19.

The gene calls are TRBV5-8 and TRBJ2-7, with 7 nucleotides matching TRBD1. This CDR3 spans 14 amino acids. Germline V gene sequence: CDR1 SGHTS, CDR2 YDEGEE. The V and J ends lost 0 bases and 7 bases, in that order; junction bases with no gene match: 7. As DNA, the CDR3 is TGTGCCAGCAGCTTGGGACAGGGTGGGAAGGAGCAGTACTTC. It translates to CASSLGQGGKEQYF.

The chain joins TRBV6-1 to TRBJ1-4, with unresolved D. CDR1 is MNHNS, CDR2 SASEGT, per germline. CDR3 size: 14 residues. Deletions cut 2 bases from V and 7 bases from J, with 11 bases between. CDR3 protein: CASSEYGVGEKLFF. In DNA, the CDR3 is TGTGCCAGCAGTGAATACGGGGTGGGTGAAAAACTGTTTTTT.

The V and J genes are TRBV11-3 and TRBJ2-2; perhaps TRBD2 as D (6 bases). Germline V CDR1 and CDR2: SGHNT, YENEEA. Trimming left V 5 bases short and J 2 bases short, with 12 bases between. The CDR3 length is 15 residues. The CDR3 region is CASSASGTNTGELFF. For the CDR3, the DNA is TGTGCCAGCAGCGCGTCCGGGACTAACACCGGGGAGCTGTTTTTT.

The DNA of the CDR3 is TGTGCCATCAGTGATGGGGACAGGGGGCTCGGGGGCTACACCTTC. Its translation: CAISDGDRGLGGYTF. The chain recombines TRBV10-3 with TRBJ1-2, with TRBD1 identical over 12 bases. The trim removed 3 bases at V and 8 bases at J, leaving 7 bases unmatched. CDR1 and CDR2 from the germline V gene are ENHRY and SYGVKD. The CDR3 runs 15 residues.

This chain links TRBV5-4 with TRBJ2-5, with D maybe TRBD1 (5 bases). The CDR3 runs to 15 residues. V was trimmed by 4 bases and J by 6 bases, leaving 19 bases between them. In germline, CDR1 is SGHNT, CDR2 YYREEE (reference sequence). CDR3 protein: CASSSGQSPHQTQYF. DNA for the CDR3: TGTGCCAGCAGCAGTGGACAATCCCCCCATCAGACCCAGTACTTC. Full variable domain (outside the CDR3, taken from reference TRBV5-4 and TRBJ2-5): ETGVTQSPTHLIKTRGQQVTLRCSSQSGHNTVSWYQQALGQGPQFIFQYYREEENGRGNFPPRFSGLQFPNYSSELNVNALELDDSALYLCASSSGQSPHQTQYFGPGTRLLVL.

The chain uses TRBV7-9 and TRBJ2-7; 7 positions match TRBD2. This CDR3 is 12 amino acids long. The junction had 1 base not matched to a gene; V was cut back by 5 bases and J by 3 bases. Germline V gene data show CDR1 as SEHNR and CDR2 as FQNEAQ (reference sequence). CDR3 coding DNA: TGTGCCAGCAGCCCGGGGGGCTACGAGCAGTACTTC. It codes for CASSPGGYEQYF.

The chain couples TRBV6-1 to TRBJ1-2, with TRBD1 matching 7 bases. Germline V gene sequence: CDR1 MNHNS, CDR2 SASEGT. With V trimmed by 5 bases and J by 6 bases, 3 bases remained unmatched. The CDR3 runs 12 residues. The CDR3 loop is CASSLTGDGYTF. CDR3 nucleotides: TGTGCCAGCAGTTTAACAGGGGATGGCTACACCTTC.

The chain carries TRBV19 and TRBJ2-2; possibly TRBD1 for D (5 bases). Per germline, CDR1 LNHDA and CDR2 SQIVND (reference sequence). This CDR3 has 13 residues. Trimming took off 7 bases at V and 4 bases at J, with 10 bases between the two ends. The CDR3 loop reads CASKFTGTGELFF. CDR3 in DNA: TGTGCCAGTAAGTTTACAGGCACCGGGGAGCTGTTTTTT.

With respect to this clone: A read error may produce the germline difference seen at one junction end. The J gene is TRBJ1-2, the V gene TRBV28, with 10 bases fitting TRBD1. Germline values: CDR1 MDHEN, CDR2 SYDVKM. CDR3 length: 13 amino acids. In nucleotides, the CDR3 is TGTGCCAGCAGTCCTCGTCCCGGGACAGGGGCAAGCTTC. Translation gives CASSPRPGTGASF.

The CDR3 DNA reads TGTGCCATCAGTGATGGGGGCAACACTAATGAAAAACTGTTTTTT. Translation: CAISDGGNTNEKLFF. This chain connects TRBV10-3 to TRBJ1-4; D possibly corresponds to TRBD1 (6 bases). Germline V gene data show CDR1 as ENHRY and CDR2 as SYGVKD. The V gene lost 3 bases and the J gene lost 2 bases, with 10 bases spanning the gap. The length of the CDR3 is 15 residues.

The chain carries TRBV9 and TRBJ1-1; a possible D gene is TRBD1 (5 bases). The ends were cut back, 3 bases at V and 1 base at J, with 13 bases in the middle. CDR3 size: 15 residues. Per the germline V gene, CDR1 is SGDLS and CDR2 is YYNGEE. The CDR3 loop reads CASSAGGRWNTEAFF. DNA for the CDR3: TGTGCCAGCAGCGCGGGGGGACGGTGGAACACTGAAGCTTTCTTT. Based on the CDR3 plus reference TRBV9 and TRBJ1-1, the full variable domain is DSGVTQTPKHLITATGQRVTLRCSPRSGDLSVYWYQQSLDQGLQFLIQYYNGEERAKGNILERFSAQQFPDLHSELNLSSLELGDSALYFCASSAGGRWNTEAFFGQGTRLTVV.

The chain links TRBV19 to TRBJ1-5; 9 bases align to TRBD1. J lost 6 bases, V lost 6 bases, and 6 bases had no gene match. The CDR3 is 14 residues long. Germline CDR1 is LNHDA and CDR2 is SQIVND (reference sequence). CDR3: CASRGQGRAQPQHF. In DNA form, the CDR3 reads TGTGCCAGTAGGGGACAGGGTAGGGCTCAGCCCCAGCATTTT.

This chain links TRBV6-5 with TRBJ2-7; 10 bases map to TRBD1. This CDR3 comprises 15 residues. Germline V CDR1 and CDR2: MNHEY, SVGAGI. V lost 6 bases, J lost 6 bases, and 11 bases stayed unmatched. The CDR3 DNA sequence: TGTGCCAGCAGACTCGGGACAGGGGAATCGGGCGAGCAGTACGTC. This encodes CASRLGTGESGEQYV.

This sequence joins TRBV4-1 and TRBJ1-1; D not certain. The CDR3 sequence is 17 residues long. Germline V gene lookup returns CDR1 MGHRA and CDR2 YSYEKL. Trimming left V 4 bases short and J 0 bases short, with 18 bases between. CDR3 nucleotide sequence: TGCGCCAGCAGCCCCCGGGAACAGATGTTTATGAACACTGAAGCTTTCTTT. This codes for CASSPREQMFMNTEAFF.

The rearrangement joins TRBV18 to TRBJ2-3; perhaps TRBD2 as D (6 bases). V was shortened by 3 bases and J by 6 bases, with 19 bases between the two germline ends. CDR1 and CDR2 from the germline V gene are KGHSH and LQKENI. CDR3 length: 16 residues. The CDR3 reads CASSPLEGPTPDTQYF. For the CDR3, the DNA is TGTGCCAGCTCACCCCTGGAGGGCCCAACCCCGGATACGCAGTATTTT.

The gene calls are TRBV7-2 and TRBJ1-2; D might be TRBD1 (6 bases). The CDR3 extends over 13 amino acids. CDR1 is SGHTA, CDR2 FQGNSA, per germline. The V gene lost 1 base and the J gene lost 4 bases, with 7 bases spanning the gap. In DNA form, the CDR3 reads TGTGCCAGCAGCTTAGGGACAGCCTATGGCTACACCTTC. This translates into CASSLGTAYGYTF. The full variable domain, rest sourced from reference TRBV7-2 and TRBJ1-2, is GAGVSQSPSNKVTEKGKDVELRCDPISGHTALYWYRQSLGQGLEFLIYFQGNSAPDKSGLPSDRFSAERTGGSVSTLTIQRTQQEDSAVYLCASSLGTAYGYTFGSGTRLTVV.

This rearrangement joins TRBV6-5 to TRBJ1-6, with no clear D. CDR3 size: 13 residues. Germline V gives CDR1 MNHEY, CDR2 SVGAGI. V was shortened by 7 bases and J by 6 bases, with 10 bases between the two germline ends. CDR3 bases: TGTGCCAGCATGTCGACAAGTAATTCACCCCTCCACTTT. It specifies CASMSTSNSPLHF.

The CDR3 DNA follows: TGTGCCAGCAGCCAAGGACATGGTAACTATGGCTACACCTTC. This sequence encodes CASSQGHGNYGYTF. The J gene is TRBJ1-2, the V gene TRBV4-2; no firm D call. Trimming took off 1 base at V and 1 base at J, with 7 bases between the two ends. CDR1 is LGHNA and CDR2 is YNFKEQ in the germline V gene. This CDR3 is built from 14 residues.

The CDR3 is CASSYGKNTGELFF. The CDR3 DNA is TGTGCCAGCAGTTACGGCAAGAACACCGGGGAGCTGTTTTTT. The chain joins TRBV6-5 to TRBJ2-2; D is unresolved. The V and J ends lost 2 bases and 1 base respectively, with 5 bases between them. The germline V gene has CDR1 MNHEY and CDR2 SVGAGI. The CDR3 contains 14 residues.

This chain uses TRBV7-6 with TRBJ1-5; D is unresolved. With 1 base removed from V and 6 bases from J, the gap between germline ends came to 13 bases. Per the germline V gene, CDR1 is SGHVS and CDR2 is FNYEAQ. The CDR3 is 15 residues long. DNA of the CDR3: TGTGCCAGCAGCTTAGGGGGTCTCGGGAGTCAGCCCCAGCATTTT. This translates into CASSLGGLGSQPQHF.

This clone came up a few times. The genes are TRBV18 and TRBJ1-4; 7 bases are shared with TRBD1. V was clipped by 4 bases and J by 8 bases; unmatched bases: 10. The length of the CDR3 is 15 residues. CDR1 KGHSH and CDR2 LQKENI come from the germline V gene. In nucleotides, the CDR3 is TGTGCCAGCTCACTCGAACAGGGGATTGGGGAAAAACTGTTTTTT. Translation gives CASSLEQGIGEKLFF.